Presented here are 30 T cell receptor beta chains from one specimen sequenced in a study of T-cell memory formation after mild COVID-19. One entry per CDR3 protein results from TCRdb running MiXCR on the 5' RACE reads. This sample has around 440,000 distinct CDR3 sequences, with 15% to 20% found just once. What was sequenced was PBMCs or a T cell subset sorted from them (not recorded which). Receptors originate from an adult woman who had mild COVID-19 (a few samples of this study predate the infection). Cell type and time point are not known.

This clonotype came up a few times. The chain is built from TRBV7-3 and TRBJ1-1; 8 nucleotides align to TRBD1. Unmatched junction bases numbered 9, after V lost 5 bases and J lost 4 bases. CDR1 SGHTA and CDR2 FQGTGA come from the germline V gene. The CDR3 covers 15 residues. CDR3 region: CASSLGQGRGTEAFF. CDR3 nucleotides: TGTGCCAGCAGCCTCGGACAGGGTAGAGGCACTGAAGCTTTCTTT. Drawing the rest from reference TRBV7-3 and TRBJ1-1, the complete variable domain is GAGVSQTPSNKVTEKGKYVELRCDPISGHTALYWYRQSLGQGPEFLIYFQGTGAADDSGLPNDRFFAVRPEGSVSTLKIQRTERGDSAVYLCASSLGQGRGTEAFFGQGTRLTVV.

The V and J genes are TRBV7-9 and TRBJ1-2; 9 nucleotides match TRBD1. V was pared by 5 bases and J by 8 bases, with 9 bases of the junction left unmatched. CDR1 is SEHNR and CDR2 is FQNEAQ in the germline V gene (reference sequence). This CDR3 contains 14 residues. This CDR3 reads CASSKSGTGNGYTF. CDR3 coding DNA: TGTGCCAGCAGCAAGTCCGGGACAGGGAACGGCTACACCTTC.

This clonotype was observed once. Given a much more abundant clone one base away, this may be a read error. This chain connects TRBV3-1 to TRBJ2-4; no clear D gene. This CDR3 region has 14 residues. CDR1 and CDR2 from the germline V gene are LGHDT and YNNKEL (reference sequence). Trimming cost V 5 bases and J 3 bases, with 11 bases left between them. This chain's CDR3 is CASSKTSDKNIQYF. The CDR3 bases are TGTGCCAGCAGCAAGACCTCGGACAAAAACATTCAGTACTTC.

The gene calls are TRBV9 and TRBJ2-6; D is possibly TRBD1 (5 bases). V was shortened by 3 bases and J by 0 bases, with 13 bases between the two germline ends. Germline-derived CDR1 and CDR2 are SGDLS and YYNGEE. This CDR3 has 17 amino acids. The CDR3 spells CASSADSVLSGANVLTF. As DNA, the CDR3 is TGTGCCAGCAGCGCCGACAGTGTTCTCTCTGGGGCCAACGTCCTGACTTTC.

This clonotype was detected a few times. CDR3 DNA sequence: TGTGCCAGCAGACCTGCCCCGGGGGATTTGGGCACCGGGGAGCTGTTTTTT. Amino acid sequence: CASRPAPGDLGTGELFF. This chain uses TRBV7-6 with TRBJ2-2; D possibly corresponds to TRBD2 (6 bases). The germline V gene has CDR1 SGHVS and CDR2 FNYEAQ. V gave up 6 bases and J gave up 4 bases, with 21 bases separating them. This CDR3 spans 17 amino acids. Together with reference TRBV7-6 and TRBJ2-2, the CDR3 gives the full variable domain: GAGVSQSPRYKVTKRGQDVALRCDPISGHVSLYWYRQALGQGPEFLTYFNYEAQQDKSGLPNDRFSAERPEGSISTLTIQRTEQRDSAMYRCASRPAPGDLGTGELFFGEGSRLTVL.

The genes are TRBV30 and TRBJ2-7; weak D call: TRBD2 (7 bases). V lost 4 bases and J lost 4, with 14 bases in between. The germline V gene has CDR1 GTSNPN and CDR2 SVGIG (reference sequence). The CDR3 totals 13 residues. The CDR3 nucleotides read TGTGCCTGGAACCGGGGGGCCCTATACGAGCAGTACTTC. This encodes CAWNRGALYEQYF. The complete variable domain, with remaining parts taken from reference TRBV30 and TRBJ2-7, reads SQTIHQWPATLVQPVGSPLSLECTVEGTSNPNLYWYRQAAGRGLQLLFYSVGIGQISSEVPQNLSASRPQDRQFILSSKKLLLSDSGFYLCAWNRGALYEQYFGPGTRLTVT.

This chain's CDR3 is CASSPRGPWVGTEAFF. CDR3 bases: TGTGCCAGCAGCCCGAGGGGTCCCTGGGTGGGCACTGAAGCTTTCTTT. The rearrangement links TRBV6-5 to TRBJ1-1; D perhaps matches TRBD1 (5 bases). Trimming removed 6 bases from V and 4 bases from J, with 21 bases in between. The CDR3 consists of 16 residues. The germline gives CDR1 MNHEY, CDR2 SVGAGI.

The table lists this clonotype with a few counts. The chain links TRBV5-1 to TRBJ2-1; D perhaps matches TRBD2 (6 bases). Germline CDR1 SGHRS, CDR2 YFSETQ. This CDR3 spans 14 amino acids. Deletions cut 1 base from V and 3 bases from J, with 8 bases between. The CDR3 region has the DNA TGCGCCAGCAGCTTGTGGGGGGACTACAATGAGCAGTTCTTC. Protein: CASSLWGDYNEQFF.

This clonotype turned up a few times. V and J are TRBV12-5 and TRBJ2-7; 7 nucleotides match TRBD1. The CDR3 has 16 residues. From germline, CDR1 is LGHNT and CDR2 FRNRAP. The J segment lost 2 bases and the V segment lost 5 bases, leaving 12 bases of the junction unmatched. The CDR3 DNA reads as TGTGCTAGTGGTCCGAGAACCGGGACAGCAACCTACGAGCAGTACTTC. Translating it yields CASGPRTGTATYEQYF.

This clonotype has a handful of counts. This chain links TRBV6-1 with TRBJ1-2, with D unresolved. Trimming removed 3 bases from V and 8 bases from J, with 16 bases in between. The CDR3 sequence is 14 residues long. Germline V lookup: CDR1 MNHNS, CDR2 SASEGT. CDR3 nucleotides: TGTGCCAGCAGTGACGCGGTGAAGACGAACGGCTACACCTTC. Translating it yields CASSDAVKTNGYTF.

The V gene is TRBV7-9, the J gene TRBJ1-2; 8 bases are a match to TRBD1. The CDR3 contains 13 residues. The junction had 5 bases not matched to a gene; V was cut back by 4 bases and J by 7 bases. Germline V gene lookup returns CDR1 SEHNR and CDR2 FQNEAQ (reference sequence). In nucleotides, the CDR3 is TGTGCCAGCAGCTCGGGACAGGCCCGTGGCTACACCTTC. Amino acids: CASSSGQARGYTF.

V is TRBV12-3 or TRBV12-4 and J is TRBJ2-2; 10 nucleotides agree with TRBD2. The V gene end was trimmed by 6 bases and the J gene end by 4 bases; junction bases not matched to a gene: 8. The CDR3 loop spans 16 amino acids. The CDR3 loop reads CASSQESGRGTGELFF. The CDR3, as DNA: TGTGCCAGCAGCCAAGAAAGCGGGAGGGGCACCGGGGAGCTGTTTTTT.

This clonotype was observed a few times. The CDR3 bases are TGTGCCAGCAGTTCATTCGGGACAGTTGCCTACGAGCAGTACTTC. Protein: CASSSFGTVAYEQYF. The chain combines TRBV12-3 or TRBV12-4 with TRBJ2-7; 7 bases align to TRBD1. The CDR3 runs 15 residues. Germline trimming cut 4 bases from V and 2 bases from J; bases unmatched to any gene: 8.

This chain joins TRBV2 and TRBJ2-1, with no clear D. The CDR3 is made up of 12 amino acids. Germline V gene data show CDR1 as SNHLY and CDR2 as FYNNEI. V was shortened by 8 bases and J by 6 bases, with 11 bases between the two germline ends. The CDR3 region is CASGRLFNEQFF. CDR3 DNA sequence: TGTGCCAGCGGCCGACTCTTCAATGAGCAGTTCTTC.

The chain employs TRBV12-3 or TRBV12-4 and TRBJ2-3, with D possibly TRBD2 on 6 matching bases. There are 12 residues in the CDR3. The V end lost 7 bases, the J end lost 6 bases, and 11 bases lay between the germline ends. CDR3 coding DNA: TGTGCCAGCAATCCGGGGAGGGATACGCAGTATTTT. It yields the protein CASNPGRDTQYF.

A few counts support this clonotype. The CDR3 DNA reads TGTGCCATTTGGAAACTGGACACTGAAGCTTTCTTT. It codes for CAIWKLDTEAFF. The V gene is TRBV6-1, the J gene TRBJ1-1; D gene uncertain. In germline, CDR1 is MNHNS, CDR2 SASEGT. There are 12 residues in the CDR3. The germline V and J ends were trimmed by 10 bases and 3 bases, with 12 bases remaining between them.

The table lists this clonotype with a few counts. J is TRBJ2-2 and V is TRBV6-6; D uncertain. CDR3 size: 12 residues. In germline, CDR1 is MNHNY, CDR2 SVGAGI (reference sequence). V gave up 4 bases and J gave up 8 bases, with 8 bases separating them. The CDR3 here is CASSLMWGELFF. CDR3 nucleotides: TGTGCCAGCAGTTTGATGTGGGGGGAGCTGTTTTTT.

The V gene is TRBV5-1, the J gene TRBJ2-3; TRBD2 might be the D (5 bases). Trimming took off 0 bases at V and 2 bases at J, with 13 bases between the two ends. Germline V gene lookup returns CDR1 SGHRS and CDR2 YFSETQ. This CDR3 contains 16 residues. The CDR3 nucleotides are TGCGCCAGCAGCTTGGGGCAGCGGACCCCCACAGATACGCAGTATTTT. Translating gives CASSLGQRTPTDTQYF.

This chain joins TRBV29-1 and TRBJ2-1, with 8 bases that match TRBD2. J gave up 3 bases and V 3 bases, and 10 bases lay outside the gene matches. Germline assignment: CDR1 SQVTM and CDR2 ANQGSEA. CDR3 length: 16 residues. The CDR3 here is CSVEAVATSDYNEQFF. CDR3 nucleotide sequence: TGCAGCGTTGAGGCAGTTGCGACTAGCGACTACAATGAGCAGTTCTTC.

The chain combines TRBV7-3 with TRBJ2-1; 8 bases line up with TRBD1. This CDR3 contains 20 residues. Germline lookup yields CDR1 SGHTA and CDR2 FQGTGA. With V trimmed by 0 bases and J by 0 bases, 13 bases remained unmatched. The CDR3 nucleotides are TGTGCCAGCAGCTTAACCCCAGGGGGCGCACAGTTAGGCTCCTACAATGAGCAGTTCTTC. Translating gives CASSLTPGGAQLGSYNEQFF.

The V call is TRBV5-1, the J call TRBJ2-7; D might be TRBD1 (5 bases). The germline V gene encodes CDR1 SGHRS and CDR2 YFSETQ. This CDR3 has 16 amino acids. V lost 0 bases, J lost 3 bases, and 16 bases lay in between. CDR3 region: CASSLVAGPVNYEQYF. CDR3 DNA sequence: TGCGCCAGCAGCTTGGTAGCAGGGCCAGTAAACTACGAGCAGTACTTC. The complete variable domain, with remaining parts taken from reference TRBV5-1 and TRBJ2-7, reads KAGVTQTPRYLIKTRGQQVTLSCSPISGHRSVSWYQQTPGQGLQFLFEYFSETQRNKGNFPGRFSGRQFSNSRSEMNVSTLELGDSALYLCASSLVAGPVNYEQYFGPGTRLTVT.

The chain recombines TRBV7-9 with TRBJ2-1, with D maybe TRBD2 (5 bases). Trimming took off 7 bases at V and 10 bases at J, with 17 bases between the two ends. Germline V gene data show CDR1 as SEHNR and CDR2 as FQNEAQ (reference sequence). CDR3 size: 13 residues. This CDR3 is CASIRDTQGEQFF. CDR3 bases: TGTGCCAGCATACGGGATACTCAAGGAGAGCAGTTCTTC.

This chain connects TRBV7-6 to TRBJ2-3; TRBD2 matches at 12 bases. The germline V gene has CDR1 SGHVS and CDR2 FNYEAQ. The CDR3 spans 17 residues. V was pared by 2 bases and J by 6 bases, with 9 bases of the junction left unmatched. CDR3 coding DNA: TGTGCCAGCAGCTTAAACGTTCCTAGCGGGAGGGTGGATACGCAGTATTTT. Protein: CASSLNVPSGRVDTQYF.

The chain joins TRBV20-1 to TRBJ2-1; possibly TRBD1 or TRBD2 for D (5 bases each). Germline-derived CDR1 and CDR2 are DFQATT and SNEGSKA (reference sequence). The CDR3 spans 16 residues. V was cut by 3 bases and J by 1 base, with 16 bases left in between. CDR3: CSASGARGRSYNEQFF. The DNA for the CDR3 is TGCAGTGCTAGCGGGGCCCGGGGTAGGTCCTACAATGAGCAGTTCTTC.

V is TRBV7-2 and J is TRBJ2-7; D uncertain. The germline CDR1 and CDR2 sequences are SGHTA and FQGNSA. Trimming left V 8 bases short and J 3 bases short, with 17 bases between. CDR3 length: 14 residues. The CDR3 is CASLVIDKYYEQYF. The DNA for the CDR3 is TGTGCCAGCCTGGTGATTGACAAGTACTACGAGCAGTACTTC. Full variable domain (rest looked up from reference TRBV7-2 and TRBJ2-7): GAGVSQSPSNKVTEKGKDVELRCDPISGHTALYWYRQSLGQGLEFLIYFQGNSAPDKSGLPSDRFSAERTGGSVSTLTIQRTQQEDSAVYLCASLVIDKYYEQYFGPGTRLTVT.

This clonotype was recorded at least ten times. V gene TRBV15 combines with J gene TRBJ2-3; a weak D match, TRBD2 (5 bases). CDR1 and CDR2 from the germline V gene are LNHNV and YYDKDF (reference sequence). The CDR3 runs to 13 residues. The germline V and J ends were trimmed by 1 base and 9 bases, with 11 bases remaining between them. The CDR3 here is CATSRGQSGTQYF. The CDR3 DNA reads as TGTGCCACCAGCAGAGGACAATCGGGGACGCAGTATTTT.

The chain combines TRBV6-5 with TRBJ2-1; 8 bases agree with TRBD1. Germline CDR1 reads MNHEY; CDR2 reads SVGAGI. Germline trimming cut 4 bases from V and 4 bases from J; bases unmatched to any gene: 0. CDR3 length: 13 residues. CDR3 sequence reads: CASSWTGYNEQFF. The CDR3 DNA sequence: TGTGCCAGCAGTTGGACAGGGTACAATGAGCAGTTCTTC.

This clonotype was counted a few times. The V gene is TRBV5-1, the J gene TRBJ2-2; D gene unclear. The germline V gene encodes CDR1 SGHRS and CDR2 YFSETQ. V gave up 5 bases and J gave up 1 base, with 6 bases separating them. The CDR3 extends over 13 amino acids. This CDR3 is CASRARNTGELFF. The CDR3 nucleotides read TGCGCCAGCAGGGCAAGGAACACCGGGGAGCTGTTTTTT.

The chain employs TRBV5-1 and TRBJ1-6; D possibly corresponds to TRBD1 (5 bases). V lost 1 base and J 7 bases, leaving 12 bases between the germline ends. The germline CDR1 and CDR2 sequences are SGHRS and YFSETQ. This CDR3 is 15 amino acids long. In DNA form, the CDR3 reads TGCGCCAGCAGCTTGTTACAGGCTGAGAATTCACCCCTCCACTTT. Encoded protein: CASSLLQAENSPLHF.

This clonotype occurred many times. The genes are TRBV5-1 and TRBJ1-1, with D uncertain. Trimming took 1 base from V and 1 from J, leaving 14 bases between them. The CDR3 runs 16 residues. CDR1 is SGHRS and CDR2 is YFSETQ in the germline V gene. In DNA form, the CDR3 reads TGCGCCAGCAGCTTGACCCCACGAGAGCGGAACACTGAAGCTTTCTTT. Translating it yields CASSLTPRERNTEAFF. The complete variable domain, with remaining parts taken from reference TRBV5-1 and TRBJ1-1, reads KAGVTQTPRYLIKTRGQQVTLSCSPISGHRSVSWYQQTPGQGLQFLFEYFSETQRNKGNFPGRFSGRQFSNSRSEMNVSTLELGDSALYLCASSLTPRERNTEAFFGQGTRLTVV.